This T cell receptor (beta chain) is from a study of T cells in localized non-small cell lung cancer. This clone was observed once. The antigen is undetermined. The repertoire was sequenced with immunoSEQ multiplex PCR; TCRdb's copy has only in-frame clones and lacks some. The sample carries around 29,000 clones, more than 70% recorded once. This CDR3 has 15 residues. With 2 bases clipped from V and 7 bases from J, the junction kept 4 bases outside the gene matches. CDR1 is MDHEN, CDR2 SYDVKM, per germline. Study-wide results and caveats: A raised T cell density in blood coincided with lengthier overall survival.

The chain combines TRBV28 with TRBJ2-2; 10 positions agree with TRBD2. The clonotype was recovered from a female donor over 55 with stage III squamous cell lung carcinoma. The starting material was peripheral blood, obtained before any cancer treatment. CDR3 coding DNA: TGTGCCAGCAGTTTAATGCTAGCGGGAGTCGGGGAGCTGTTTTTT. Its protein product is CASSLMLAGVGELFF.